This TCR beta chain was obtained from a study of neoadjuvant nivolumab and ipilimumab in lung cancer. V lost 2 bases and J 6 bases, leaving 13 bases between the germline ends. CDR1 is MNHNS and CDR2 is SASEGT in the germline V gene. The CDR3 covers 15 residues. The assay was immunoSEQ multiplex PCR, and TCRdb's table has in-frame clones only and misses some. The repertoire includes 25,000 or so clones, 75% to 85% of them detected once, and 4.5% to 5.5% sits in the top ten. The chain recombines TRBV6-1 with TRBJ1-4, with unresolved D. The receptor comes from an adult with non-small cell lung cancer. This specimen consisted of tumor tissue, obtained after neoadjuvant nivolumab, alone or with ipilimumab, at or shortly before surgery. The CDR3 region is CASSESTANDEKLFF. The CDR3 coding sequence is TGTGCCAGCAGTGAATCAACGGCGAATGATGAAAAACTGTTTTTT.